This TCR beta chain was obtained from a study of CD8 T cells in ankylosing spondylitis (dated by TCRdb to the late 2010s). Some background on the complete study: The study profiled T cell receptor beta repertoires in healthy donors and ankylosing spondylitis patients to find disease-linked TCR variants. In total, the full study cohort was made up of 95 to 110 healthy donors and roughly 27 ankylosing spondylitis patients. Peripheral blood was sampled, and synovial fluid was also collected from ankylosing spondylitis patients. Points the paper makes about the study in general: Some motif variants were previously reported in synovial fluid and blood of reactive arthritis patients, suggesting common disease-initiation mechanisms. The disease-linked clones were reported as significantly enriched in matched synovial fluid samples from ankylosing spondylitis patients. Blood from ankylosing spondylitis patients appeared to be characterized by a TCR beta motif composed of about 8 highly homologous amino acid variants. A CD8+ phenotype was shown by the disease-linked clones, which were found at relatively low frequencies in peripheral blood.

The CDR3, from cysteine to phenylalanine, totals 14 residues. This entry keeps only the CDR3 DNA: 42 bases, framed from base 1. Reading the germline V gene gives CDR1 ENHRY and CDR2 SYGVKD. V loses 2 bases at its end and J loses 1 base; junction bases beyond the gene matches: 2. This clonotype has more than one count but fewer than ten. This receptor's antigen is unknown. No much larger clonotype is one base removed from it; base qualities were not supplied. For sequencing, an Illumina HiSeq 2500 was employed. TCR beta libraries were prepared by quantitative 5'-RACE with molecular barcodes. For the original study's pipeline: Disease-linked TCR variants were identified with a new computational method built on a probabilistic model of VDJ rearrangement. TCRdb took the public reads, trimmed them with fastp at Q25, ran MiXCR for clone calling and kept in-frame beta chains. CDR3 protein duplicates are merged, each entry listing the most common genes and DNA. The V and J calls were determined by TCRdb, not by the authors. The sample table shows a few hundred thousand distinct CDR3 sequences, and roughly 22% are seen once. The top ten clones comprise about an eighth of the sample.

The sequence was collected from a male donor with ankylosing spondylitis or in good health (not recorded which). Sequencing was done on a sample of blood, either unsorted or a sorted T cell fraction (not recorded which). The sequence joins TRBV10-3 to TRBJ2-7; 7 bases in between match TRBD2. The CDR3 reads CAISEVGGSYEQYF. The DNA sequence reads TGTGCCATCAGTGAGGTGGGGGGGTCCTACGAGCAGTACTTC.